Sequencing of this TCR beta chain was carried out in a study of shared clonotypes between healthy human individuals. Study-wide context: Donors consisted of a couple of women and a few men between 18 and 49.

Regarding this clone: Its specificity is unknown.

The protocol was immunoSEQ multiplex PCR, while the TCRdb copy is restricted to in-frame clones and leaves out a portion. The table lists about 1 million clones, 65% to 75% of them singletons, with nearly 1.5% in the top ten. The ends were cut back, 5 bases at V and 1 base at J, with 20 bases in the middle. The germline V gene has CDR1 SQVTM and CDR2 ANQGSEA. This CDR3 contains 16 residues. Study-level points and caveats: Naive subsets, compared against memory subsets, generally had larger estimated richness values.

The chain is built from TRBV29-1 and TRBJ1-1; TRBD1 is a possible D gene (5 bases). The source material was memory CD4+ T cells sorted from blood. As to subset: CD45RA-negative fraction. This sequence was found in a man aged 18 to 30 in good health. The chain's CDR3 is CSVSKLGGKTNTEAFF. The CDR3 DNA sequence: TGCAGCGTTTCCAAATTGGGGGGAAAAACGAACACTGAAGCTTTCTTT.